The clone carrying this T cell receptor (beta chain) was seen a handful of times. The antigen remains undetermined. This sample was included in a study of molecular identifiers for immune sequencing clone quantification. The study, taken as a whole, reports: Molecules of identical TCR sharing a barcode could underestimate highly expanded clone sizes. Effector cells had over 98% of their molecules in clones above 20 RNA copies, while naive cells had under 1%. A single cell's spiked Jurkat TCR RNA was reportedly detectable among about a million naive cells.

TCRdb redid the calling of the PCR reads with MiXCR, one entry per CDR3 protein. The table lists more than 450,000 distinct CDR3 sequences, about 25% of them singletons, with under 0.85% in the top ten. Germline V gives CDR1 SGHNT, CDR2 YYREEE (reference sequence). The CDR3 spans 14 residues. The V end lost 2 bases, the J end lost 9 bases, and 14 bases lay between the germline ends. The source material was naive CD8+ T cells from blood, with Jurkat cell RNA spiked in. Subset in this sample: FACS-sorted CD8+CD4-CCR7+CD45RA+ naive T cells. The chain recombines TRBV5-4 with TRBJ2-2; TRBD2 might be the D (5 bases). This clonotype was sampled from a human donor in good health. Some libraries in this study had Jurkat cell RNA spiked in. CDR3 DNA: TGTGCCAGCAGCTTAAGGGAGCAGGACCGGGAGCTGTTTTTT. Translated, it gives CASSLREQDRELFF.